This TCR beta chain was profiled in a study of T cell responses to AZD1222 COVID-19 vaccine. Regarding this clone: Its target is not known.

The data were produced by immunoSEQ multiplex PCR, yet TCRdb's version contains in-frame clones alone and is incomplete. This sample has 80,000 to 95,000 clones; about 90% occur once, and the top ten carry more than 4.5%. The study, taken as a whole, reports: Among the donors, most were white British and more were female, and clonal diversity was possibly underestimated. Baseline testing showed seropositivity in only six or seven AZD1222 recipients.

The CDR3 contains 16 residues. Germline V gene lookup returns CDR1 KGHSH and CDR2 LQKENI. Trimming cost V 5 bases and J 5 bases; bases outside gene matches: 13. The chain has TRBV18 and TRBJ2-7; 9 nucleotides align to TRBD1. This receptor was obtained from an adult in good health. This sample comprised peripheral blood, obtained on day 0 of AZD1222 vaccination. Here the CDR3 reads CASSIRDRVSRDEQYF. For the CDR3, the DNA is TGTGCCAGCTCAATCCGGGACAGGGTTTCCCGAGACGAGCAGTACTTC.